This T cell receptor beta chain derives from a study of blood T cell repertoires in COVID-19. In the study overall: The United States, Italy and Spain supplied acute and convalescent COVID-19 samples.

The CDR3 has 14 residues. Trimming at V came to 5 bases and at J to 4 bases, leaving 5 bases not matched to a gene. CDR1 is SGHTA and CDR2 is FQGTGA in the germline V gene. Profiled with immunoSEQ multiplex PCR; TCRdb holds only in-frame clones, not every one. The repertoire includes around 100,000 clones, roughly 92% of them detected once, and around 6% sits in the top ten. This chain connects TRBV7-3 to TRBJ1-1; TRBD1 matches at 9 bases. The sequence was obtained from a man between 65 and 85 years old with acute or convalescent COVID-19. Specimen: peripheral blood. The CDR3 reads CASSQTGGVTEAFF. CDR3 nucleotide sequence: TGTGCCAGCAGCCAGACAGGGGGGGTCACTGAAGCTTTCTTT. Combining the CDR3 with reference TRBV7-3 and TRBJ1-1 gives the whole variable domain GAGVSQTPSNKVTEKGKYVELRCDPISGHTALYWYRQSLGQGPEFLIYFQGTGAADDSGLPNDRFFAVRPEGSVSTLKIQRTERGDSAVYLCASSQTGGVTEAFFGQGTRLTVV.